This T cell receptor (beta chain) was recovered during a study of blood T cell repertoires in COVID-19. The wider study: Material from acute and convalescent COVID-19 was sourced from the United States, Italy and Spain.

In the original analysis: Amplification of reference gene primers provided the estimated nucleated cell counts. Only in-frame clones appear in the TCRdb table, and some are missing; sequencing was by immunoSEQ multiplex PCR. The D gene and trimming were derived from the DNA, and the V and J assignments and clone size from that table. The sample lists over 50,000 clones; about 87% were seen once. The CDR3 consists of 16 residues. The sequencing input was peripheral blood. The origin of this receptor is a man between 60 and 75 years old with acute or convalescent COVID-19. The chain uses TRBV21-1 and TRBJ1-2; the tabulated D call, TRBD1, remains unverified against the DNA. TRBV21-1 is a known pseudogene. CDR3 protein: CASSQTPRQGACGYTF. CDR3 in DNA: TGTGCCAGCAGCCAAACCCCCCGACAGGGGGCCTGTGGCTACACCTTC.